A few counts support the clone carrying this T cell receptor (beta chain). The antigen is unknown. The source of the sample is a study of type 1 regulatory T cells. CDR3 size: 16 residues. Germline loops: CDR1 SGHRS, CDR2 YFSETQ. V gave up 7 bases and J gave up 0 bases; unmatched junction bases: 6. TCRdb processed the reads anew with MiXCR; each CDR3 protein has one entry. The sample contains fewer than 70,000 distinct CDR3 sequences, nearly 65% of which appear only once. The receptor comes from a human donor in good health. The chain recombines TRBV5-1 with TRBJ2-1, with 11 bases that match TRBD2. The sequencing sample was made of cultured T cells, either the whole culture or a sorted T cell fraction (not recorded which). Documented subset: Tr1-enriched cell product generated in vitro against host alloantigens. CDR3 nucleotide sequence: TGCGCCAGCCTAGCGGGAGGTGGCGACTCCTACAATGAGCAGTTCTTC. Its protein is CASLAGGGDSYNEQFF.